The T cell receptor beta chain under discussion was sequenced for a study of cytomegalovirus exposure and HLA in healthy donors. PCR was performed using 60 Vbeta and 13 Jbeta primers. TCRdb's copy holds only in-frame clones and misses some; the assay was immunoSEQ multiplex PCR. The data show about 170,000 clones, roughly four fifths seen once. Germline loops: CDR1 MGHDK, CDR2 SYGVNS. The trim removed 5 bases at V and 3 bases at J, leaving 4 bases unmatched. The CDR3 length is 14 residues. This clone has at least ten counts. This receptor was taken from a female donor in good health and CMV-seronegative. This sequence joins TRBV25-1 and TRBJ1-5; 7 nucleotides line up with TRBD1. Sample: PBMCs. CDR3 nucleotide sequence: TGTGCCAGCAGTTCAGGACAGGTCAATCAGCCCCAGCATTTT. Amino acids: CASSSGQVNQPQHF.